Below are 21 T cell receptor beta chains sequenced from a single sample in a study of T cells in women clearing cervical HPV infection. Clones were sequenced by immunoSEQ multiplex PCR, and TCRdb holds only the in-frame ones, with some missing. Its table records some 20,000 clones. The sample taken for sequencing was blood buffy coat. The receptors were sampled from a woman aged 18-69 years with a cervical HPV16 infection that either progressed to CIN3+ or cleared (not recorded which).

For this clone: The observed sequence ends 3 residues before the CDR3 terminus, with the missing tail filled in from the germline J gene. V and J are TRBV7-6 and TRBJ2-2, with 9 nucleotides matching TRBD1. The CDR3 is 17 amino acids. Germline CDR1 and CDR2: SGHVS and FNYEAQ. The sequenced part of the CDR3 DNA is TGTGCCAGCAGCTTAGAACAGGGGGCGGCCGGGGCCAACGTG. As protein: CASSLEQGAAGANV. In full, the CDR3 is CASSLEQGAAGANVLFF.

On this clone itself: The CDR3 end is not reached by the read, which stops 3 residues before it; the germline J gene fills it in. This chain links TRBV11-1 with TRBJ2-3; 9 bases fit TRBD1. Germline V lookup: CDR1 SGHAT, CDR2 FQDESV (reference sequence). V was clipped by 8 bases and J by 5 bases; unmatched bases: 8. This CDR3 contains 14 residues. The CDR3 region is CASGGQGPGDTQYF. The DNA read from the CDR3 is TGTGCCAGCGGAGGACAGGGGCCGGGAGATACG.

Note on this clone: With the read ending 3 residues before the CDR3 end, the germline J gene is used to fill in that end. V is TRBV5-6 and J is TRBJ2-4; weak D call: TRBD2 (5 bases). V lost 2 bases and J lost 6, with 9 bases in between. The germline V gene has CDR1 SGHDT and CDR2 YYEEEE. The CDR3 runs 13 residues. The sequenced CDR3 bases are TGTGCCAGCAGCTTAGGCAGCGGAAACATT. Translation gives CASSLGSGNI. The complete CDR3 sequence is CASSLGSGNIQYF.

With regard to this clone: The read stops 3 residues short of the end of the CDR3; the missing end is completed from the germline J gene. The V call is TRBV5-1, the J call TRBJ2-1, with D possibly being TRBD1 (6 bases). Germline V lookup: CDR1 SGHRS, CDR2 YFSETQ. The CDR3 runs 13 residues. The ends were cut back, 4 bases at V and 4 bases at J, with 9 bases in the middle. CDR3 loop: CASSAQGYNEQFF. The CDR3 bases that were read are TGCGCCAGCAGCGCACAGGGTTACAATGAG. Full variable domain (missing parts from reference TRBV5-1 and TRBJ2-1): KAGVTQTPRYLIKTRGQQVTLSCSPISGHRSVSWYQQTPGQGLQFLFEYFSETQRNKGNFPGRFSGRQFSNSRSEMNVSTLELGDSALYLCASSAQGYNEQFFGPGTRLTVL.

Turning to this clone: The observed sequence ends 3 residues before the CDR3 terminus, with the missing tail filled in from the germline J gene. The J gene is TRBJ2-3, the V gene TRBV13, with 10 bases lining up with TRBD2. V lost 0 bases, J lost 4 bases, and 7 bases stayed unmatched. The CDR3 contains 17 residues. CDR1 and CDR2 (germline): PRHDT, FYEKMQ (reference sequence). The sequenced CDR3 bases are TGTGCCAGCAGCTTAGGCCTGAGCGGGGGGGCCGCAGATACG. Encoded protein: CASSLGLSGGAADT. The whole CDR3 reads CASSLGLSGGAADTQYF.

As for this clone: The read comes to an end 3 residues before the CDR3 does, leaving the germline J gene to fill in the end. The chain employs TRBV29-1 and TRBJ2-5, with 7 nucleotides matching TRBD1. Germline-derived CDR1 and CDR2 are SQVTM and ANQGSEA. V shed 4 bases and J 2 bases; nucleotides not matched to a gene: 4. CDR3 length: 13 amino acids. Here the CDR3 reads CSVAGTEQETQYF. The part of the CDR3 DNA that was read is TGCAGCGTTGCTGGGACAGAGCAAGAGACC.

Of note for this clone: The CDR3 goes on 3 residues after the read ends, and that part is filled in from the germline J gene. Different DNA sequences within this sample yield the same CDR3. J is TRBJ1-3 and V is TRBV2, with D perhaps matching TRBD1 (5 bases). Germline V CDR1 and CDR2: SNHLY, FYNNEI. The V end lost 9 bases, the J end lost 4 bases, and 16 bases lay between the germline ends. This CDR3 is 14 amino acids long. The sequenced CDR3 bases are TGTGCCAGTACCGGGACTGGCACAGGAAACACC. Encoded protein: CASTGTGTGNT. The CDR3, in full, reads CASTGTGTGNTIYF.

On this clone itself: The sequenced fragment ends 3 residues before the CDR3 boundary, so the rest is inferred from the germline J gene. V usage is TRBV20-1 and J usage is TRBJ1-5; no clear D. The CDR3 is 15 residues long. Germline CDR1 DFQATT, CDR2 SNEGSKA (reference sequence). V lost 3 bases, J lost 0 bases, and 12 bases lay in between. CDR3 region: CSASSGVHSNQPQHF. CDR3 DNA, as far as it was read: TGCAGTGCTAGTTCCGGGGTTCATAGCAATCAGCCC.

Concerning this clone itself: The CDR3 goes on 3 residues after the read ends, and that part is filled in from the germline J gene. The rearrangement links TRBV20-1 to TRBJ2-7, with 12 bases that match TRBD2. The germline V gene encodes CDR1 DFQATT and CDR2 SNEGSKA (reference sequence). Losses at the gene ends were 6 bases for V and 6 bases for J; bases not matched to a gene: 12. The CDR3 is made up of 15 amino acids. This chain's CDR3 is CSASRLAGAPGEQYF. CDR3 DNA, as far as it was read: TGCAGTGCCTCCAGACTAGCGGGGGCCCCGGGCGAG.

Note on this clone: The missing CDR3 end, 3 residues past where the read stops, is filled in from the germline J gene. The chain employs TRBV6-2 or TRBV6-3 and TRBJ2-2, with D possibly matching TRBD1 (6 bases). The CDR3 extends over 15 amino acids. Trimming pared 6 bases from V and 2 bases from J, leaving 13 bases between. Per the germline V gene, CDR1 is MNHEY and CDR2 is SVGEGT. The CDR3 is CASSLRTANTGELFF. Incomplete CDR3 DNA: TGTGCCAGCAGCCTCCGGACAGCAAACACCGGGGAG.

A word on this clone: The read ends 3 residues before the CDR3 terminus; that terminus is restored from the germline J gene. The chain is built from TRBV7-9 and TRBJ1-5, with D perhaps matching TRBD1 (5 bases). Per the germline V gene, CDR1 is SEHNR and CDR2 is FQNEAQ (reference sequence). The CDR3 totals 14 residues. With 1 base removed from V and 4 bases from J, the gap between germline ends came to 8 bases. This chain's CDR3 is CASSLGTPNQPQHF. The sequenced CDR3 bases are TGTGCCAGCAGCTTAGGGACACCGAATCAGCCC.

As concerns this clone: The CDR3 extends 3 residues past the end of the read, so its final part is completed from the germline J gene. The chain combines TRBV20-1 with TRBJ2-3, with unresolved D. The germline V gene encodes CDR1 DFQATT and CDR2 SNEGSKA (reference sequence). This CDR3 comprises 13 residues. CDR3 residues: CSAILNSNQPQYF. The DNA read from the CDR3 is TGCAGTGCAATATTAAATAGCAATCAGCCG.

Comments on this clone: The read ends 3 residues before the CDR3 terminus; that terminus is restored from the germline J gene. The rearrangement links TRBV7-9 to TRBJ1-1; D call uncertain. CDR3 length equals 15 residues. V lost 5 bases and J 1 base, leaving 14 bases between the germline ends. In germline, CDR1 is SEHNR, CDR2 FQNEAQ (reference sequence). The chain's CDR3 is CASSLGLTTNTEAFF. The DNA read from the CDR3 is TGTGCCAGCAGCCTCGGACTGACCACGAACACTGAA.

This clone is deemed medium-sized by its frequency. The CDR3 end is not reached by the read, which stops 3 residues before it; the germline J gene fills it in. The chain links TRBV2 to TRBJ2-3, with 10 bases that match TRBD2. CDR3 length: 13 residues. CDR1 is SNHLY, CDR2 FYNNEI, per germline. J lost 4 bases, V lost 7 bases, and 2 bases had no gene match. The covered CDR3 bases are TGTGCCAGCAAAGGGACTAGCGCAGATACG. Its translation: CASKGTSADT. The whole CDR3 is CASKGTSADTQYF.

In regard to this clone: The DNA ends 3 residues before the CDR3 does, and the rest of the CDR3 is filled in from the germline J gene. The J gene is TRBJ2-2, the V gene TRBV27, with D maybe TRBD1 (5 bases). Per germline, CDR1 MNHEY and CDR2 SMNVEV (reference sequence). There are 15 residues in the CDR3. This chain's CDR3 is CASSQVSSGANVLFF. CDR3 DNA (partial): TGTGCCAGCAGCCAGGTTAGCTCTGGGGCCAACGTG.

With respect to this clone: The read terminates 3 residues before the CDR3 end, so the remaining end is supplied by the germline J gene. V and J are TRBV6-1 and TRBJ2-4, with a weak D call TRBD1 (5 bases). Germline CDR1 MNHNS, CDR2 SASEGT. The CDR3 runs to 15 residues. The CDR3 sequence is CASSEARGGNQPQYF. CDR3 bases read: TGTGCCAGCAGTGAAGCAAGGGGCGGAAATCAGCCT.

To note about this clone: Read data end 3 residues before the CDR3 end; the end is taken from the germline J gene. The V call is TRBV29-1, the J call TRBJ1-1, with D maybe TRBD1 (6 bases). From germline, CDR1 is SQVTM and CDR2 ANQGSEA. This CDR3 region has 13 residues. CDR3 residues: CSVEVGGGEEAFF. The CDR3 bases that were read are TGCAGCGTTGAAGTGGGGGGGGGCGAGGAA.

A note on this clone: The read comes to an end 3 residues before the CDR3 does, leaving the germline J gene to fill in the end. The chain is built from TRBV14 and TRBJ2-3; 7 bases align to TRBD1. Germline lookup yields CDR1 SGHDN and CDR2 FVKESK. The CDR3 totals 15 residues. Trimming at V came to 5 bases and at J to 3 bases, leaving 8 bases not matched to a gene. The chain's CDR3 is CASSTIQGRTDTQYF. Incomplete CDR3 DNA: TGTGCCAGCAGCACTATACAGGGGCGGACAGATACG.

To note about this clone: The CDR3 end falls 3 residues outside the read, so it is completed with the germline J gene. The V gene is TRBV7-9, the J gene TRBJ1-1, with TRBD1 as a possible D gene (5 bases). CDR3 length equals 12 residues. Germline-derived CDR1 and CDR2 are SEHNR and FQNEAQ (reference sequence). CDR3 amino acids: CASSPGRDSAFF. Incomplete CDR3 DNA: TGTGCCAGCAGCCCCGGGAGGGACTCA.

A word on this clone: Sequencing ends 3 residues short of the CDR3 end; the germline J gene provides the rest. The V call is TRBV20-1, the J call TRBJ2-3; tentative D call: TRBD1 (6 bases). This CDR3 comprises 16 residues. Germline V CDR1 and CDR2: DFQATT, SNEGSKA (reference sequence). Partial CDR3 DNA: TGCAGTGCTTTGCCCTTACAGGTGGGGGCAGGGGAGACG. Protein sequence: CSALPLQVGAGET. The full CDR3 protein reads CSALPLQVGAGETQYF.

This clone is classed as medium-sized by frequency. Coverage ceases 3 residues before the CDR3 finishes, and the germline J gene fills in the end. The chain carries TRBV13 and TRBJ2-2; D perhaps matches TRBD2 (6 bases). Between the trimmed V and J ends, which lost 5 bases and 7 bases, there was a span of 14 bases. The CDR3 has 14 amino acids. CDR1 PRHDT and CDR2 FYEKMQ come from the germline V gene (reference sequence). The CDR3 sequence: CASSPGTSYGELFF. The sequenced CDR3 bases are TGTGCCAGCAGCCCCGGGACTTCCTACGGGGAG.